This TCR beta chain was recorded in a study of shared clonotypes between healthy human individuals. On the study more broadly: Per donor, three plates held CD4 naive cells, three held CD4 memory, two held CD8 naive and one held CD8 memory. General study points: Non-shared clonotypes showed lower generation probabilities than clonotypes common to all four donors.

Details on this clone: What it recognizes is unknown.

CD45RO-negative, CCR7-positively selected cells formed the naive CD8 fraction, excluding terminally differentiated effector memory CD45RA+ cells. Deletions cut 1 base from V and 7 bases from J, with 7 bases between. CDR1 and CDR2 from the germline V gene are MNHEY and SVGAGI. The CDR3 has 13 amino acids. Every immunoSEQ plate was one replicate of a subset's evenly spread DNA. In the original processing: Owing to the provision of junction-only sequences devoid of quality scores by immunoSEQ, filtering differed. Assay used: immunoSEQ multiplex PCR; TCRdb lists only in-frame clones, some missing. From that table come the V and J calls and clone size; the DNA was used to work out D and trimming. The repertoire holds around 1,900,000 clones, about 94% seen once, with approximately 1.6% in the top ten.

This receptor was taken from a man between 18 and 35 years old in good health. Some clones in this sample may be carry-over from other donors' samples. The V call is TRBV6-5, the J call TRBJ2-2; D remains unclear. Sample: naive CD8+ T cells from PBMCs. The CDR3 sequence is CASSYYQNGELFF. The CDR3 DNA reads TGTGCCAGCAGTTACTACCAGAACGGGGAGCTGTTTTTT.